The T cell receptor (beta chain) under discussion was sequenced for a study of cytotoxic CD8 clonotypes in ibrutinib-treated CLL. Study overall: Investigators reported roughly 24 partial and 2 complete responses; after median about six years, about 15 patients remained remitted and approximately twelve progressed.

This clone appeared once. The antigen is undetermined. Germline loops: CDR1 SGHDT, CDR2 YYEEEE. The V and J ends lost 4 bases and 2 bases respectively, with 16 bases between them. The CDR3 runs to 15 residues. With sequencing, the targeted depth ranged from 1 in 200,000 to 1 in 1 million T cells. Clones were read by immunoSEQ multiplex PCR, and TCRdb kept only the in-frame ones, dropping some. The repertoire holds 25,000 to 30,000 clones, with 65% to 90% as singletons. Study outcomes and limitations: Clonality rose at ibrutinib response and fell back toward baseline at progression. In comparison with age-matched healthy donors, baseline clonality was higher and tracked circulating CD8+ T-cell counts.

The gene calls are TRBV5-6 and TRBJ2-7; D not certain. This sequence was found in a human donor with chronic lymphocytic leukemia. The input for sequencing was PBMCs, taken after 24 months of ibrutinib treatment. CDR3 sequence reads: CASSASFGVTYEQYF. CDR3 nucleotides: TGTGCCAGCAGCGCCAGCTTTGGGGTCACCTACGAGCAGTACTTC.